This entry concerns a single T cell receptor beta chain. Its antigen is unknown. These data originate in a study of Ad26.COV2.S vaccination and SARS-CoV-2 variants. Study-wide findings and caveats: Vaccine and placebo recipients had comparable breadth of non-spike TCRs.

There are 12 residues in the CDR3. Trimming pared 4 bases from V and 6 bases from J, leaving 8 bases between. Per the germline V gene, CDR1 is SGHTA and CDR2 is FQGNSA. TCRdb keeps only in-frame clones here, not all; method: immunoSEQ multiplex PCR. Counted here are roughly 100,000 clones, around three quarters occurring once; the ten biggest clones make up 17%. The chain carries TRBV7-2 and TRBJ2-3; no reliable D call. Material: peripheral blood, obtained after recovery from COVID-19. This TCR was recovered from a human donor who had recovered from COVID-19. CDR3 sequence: CASSSYLDTQYF. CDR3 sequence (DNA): TGTGCCAGCAGCTCCTACTTGGATACGCAGTATTTT.